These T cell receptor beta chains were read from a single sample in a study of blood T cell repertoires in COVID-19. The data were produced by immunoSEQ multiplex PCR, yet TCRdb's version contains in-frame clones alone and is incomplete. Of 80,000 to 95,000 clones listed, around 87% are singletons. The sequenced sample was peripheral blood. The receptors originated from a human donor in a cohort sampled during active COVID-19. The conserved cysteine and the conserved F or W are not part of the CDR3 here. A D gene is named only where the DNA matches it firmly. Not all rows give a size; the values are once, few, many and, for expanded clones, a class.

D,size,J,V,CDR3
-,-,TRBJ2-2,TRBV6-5,ASRDQVSGELF
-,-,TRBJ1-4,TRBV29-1,STQVLRTNEKLF
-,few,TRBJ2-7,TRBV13,ASSLAGRAEQY
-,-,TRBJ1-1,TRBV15,ATSRDRTYTEAF
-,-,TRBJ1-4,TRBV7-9,ASSLAPRATNEKLF
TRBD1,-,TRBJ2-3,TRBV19,ASSPWTGYGTDTQY
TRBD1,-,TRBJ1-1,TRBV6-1,ASSERQGTEAF
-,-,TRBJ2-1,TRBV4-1,ASSPEYNEQF
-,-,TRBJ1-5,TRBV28,ASSKTYSNQPQH
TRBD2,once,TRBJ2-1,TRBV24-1,ATSDRTSGGPSSYNEQF
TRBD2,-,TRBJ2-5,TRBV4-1,ASSQEGSGGRETQY